This TCR beta chain was sequenced for a study of blood T cell repertoires in COVID-19. On the study more broadly: Acute and convalescent COVID-19 samples came from the United States, Italy and Spain. Sources were T cells, B-cell-depleted T cells, or PBMCs; the material itself was cDNA or gDNA.

Original processing notes: Amplification of reference gene primers provided the estimated nucleated cell counts. Measured with immunoSEQ multiplex PCR; TCRdb has only the in-frame clones, and not every one. V and J calls and clone size come straight from that table; D and trimming were deduced from the DNA. The table has around 60,000 clones, approximately 78% seen once. V dropped 5 bases and J dropped 1 base, with 14 bases sitting between them. The CDR3 covers 15 residues. The germline V gene encodes CDR1 SGHVS and CDR2 FNYEAQ. This receptor was obtained from an elderly man with acute or convalescent COVID-19. The chain recombines TRBV7-6 with TRBJ1-1; D call uncertain. Sequenced material: peripheral blood. CDR3: CASSASVQPNTEAFF. The DNA of the CDR3 is TGTGCCAGCAGCGCCTCAGTTCAACCGAACACTGAAGCTTTCTTT.